The rows below give T cell receptor beta chains drawn from one sample of a study of identical twins. MiXCR was run by TCRdb on the 5' RACE reads, yielding one entry per CDR3 protein. The sample lists 350,000 to 600,000 distinct CDR3 sequences, approximately 15% occurring once. The same data also contributed to another study, on yellow fever vaccine responses in identical twins.

Material: CD4+ T cells sorted from blood. The receptors derive from a woman under 30 in good health. Each CDR3 is given with its conserved first and last residue. The D gene is left open where the match is weak. Some rows have no size entry. The others give once, few or many, or a class for an expanded clone.

v_gene: TRBV9; d_gene: NA; j_gene: TRBJ2-5; abundance: NA; CDR3nt: TGTGCCAGCAGCGTAGACGGACAGCGATACCAAGAGACCCAGTACTTC; CDR3aa: CASSVDGQRYQETQYF
v_gene: TRBV11-2; d_gene: NA; j_gene: TRBJ2-3; abundance: NA; CDR3nt: TGTGCCAGCAGCTTAGGGTACCAAGATACGCAGTATTTT; CDR3aa: CASSLGYQDTQYF
v_gene: TRBV4-3; d_gene: NA; j_gene: TRBJ2-2; abundance: few; CDR3nt: TGCGCCAGCAGCCAAGATGTGGGCCAGCGCACCGGGGAGCTGTTTTTT; CDR3aa: CASSQDVGQRTGELFF
v_gene: TRBV5-5; d_gene: TRBD1; j_gene: TRBJ2-7; abundance: few; CDR3nt: TGTGCCAGCAGCCACTCCCAGGGGGTTTGGACCTACGAGCAGTACTTC; CDR3aa: CASSHSQGVWTYEQYF
v_gene: TRBV30; d_gene: TRBD2; j_gene: TRBJ2-3; abundance: NA; CDR3nt: TGTGCCTGGAGCGGGGGGAACACAGATACGCAGTATTTT; CDR3aa: CAWSGGNTDTQYF
v_gene: TRBV6-1; d_gene: TRBD1; j_gene: TRBJ2-6; abundance: few; CDR3nt: TGTGCCAGCAGTAGAAGGACAGGGCCTTCCTCTGGGGCCAACGTCCTGACTTTC; CDR3aa: CASSRRTGPSSGANVLTF
v_gene: TRBV10-1; d_gene: NA; j_gene: TRBJ2-1; abundance: NA; CDR3nt: TGCGCCAGCAGTGACCCGTCTGACAATGAGCAGTTCTTC; CDR3aa: CASSDPSDNEQFF
v_gene: TRBV12-3/TRBV12-4; d_gene: TRBD2; j_gene: TRBJ2-4; abundance: NA; CDR3nt: TGTGCCAGCAGTTTAGAGCGGGGTGTCAAAAACATTCAGTACTTC; CDR3aa: CASSLERGVKNIQYF
v_gene: TRBV6-1; d_gene: NA; j_gene: TRBJ2-7; abundance: NA; CDR3nt: TGTGCCAGCAGTGATCTTTCCAACTCCTACGAGCAGTACTTC; CDR3aa: CASSDLSNSYEQYF
v_gene: TRBV25-1; d_gene: TRBD1; j_gene: TRBJ2-5; abundance: NA; CDR3nt: TGTGCCAGCATTCCCCCCGGGACAGGGTCTGGGACCCAGTACTTC; CDR3aa: CASIPPGTGSGTQYF
v_gene: TRBV6-6; d_gene: NA; j_gene: TRBJ2-7; abundance: NA; CDR3nt: TGTGCCAGCAGTTATGAAAGACCTTTGGAGCAGTACTTC; CDR3aa: CASSYERPLEQYF
v_gene: TRBV3-1; d_gene: NA; j_gene: TRBJ2-3; abundance: NA; CDR3nt: TGTGCCAGCAGGCAGCGCCAGGGTCAAGATACGCAGTATTTT; CDR3aa: CASRQRQGQDTQYF
v_gene: TRBV3-1; d_gene: TRBD1; j_gene: TRBJ1-6; abundance: few; CDR3nt: TGTGCCAGCAGCTTCCGGGACAGCAATTCACCCCTCCACTTT; CDR3aa: CASSFRDSNSPLHF
v_gene: TRBV12-3/TRBV12-4; d_gene: TRBD2; j_gene: TRBJ2-5; abundance: NA; CDR3nt: TGTGCCAGCAGTTTAGGTTTATGGCTAGCGGGGGAAGAGACCCAGTACTTC; CDR3aa: CASSLGLWLAGEETQYF
v_gene: TRBV20-1; d_gene: NA; j_gene: TRBJ2-7; abundance: few; CDR3nt: TGCAGCGGACGATTCCGCTCCTACGAGCAGTACTTC; CDR3aa: CSGRFRSYEQYF
v_gene: TRBV29-1; d_gene: TRBD1; j_gene: TRBJ2-7; abundance: NA; CDR3nt: TGCAGCGTTGATAGGGGACAGGGGACCTACGAGCAGTACTTC; CDR3aa: CSVDRGQGTYEQYF
v_gene: TRBV25-1; d_gene: TRBD1; j_gene: TRBJ2-2; abundance: NA; CDR3nt: TGTGCCAGCACCCTGACAGGGGGCACCGGGGAGCTGTTTTTT; CDR3aa: CASTLTGGTGELFF
v_gene: TRBV7-3; d_gene: TRBD2; j_gene: TRBJ2-3; abundance: many; CDR3nt: TGTGCCAGCAGCCAGGGAGGGGATACGCAGTATTTT; CDR3aa: CASSQGGDTQYF
v_gene: TRBV4-1; d_gene: TRBD2; j_gene: TRBJ2-7; abundance: few; CDR3nt: TGCGCCAGCAGCCAAGATCCCGGACTAGCGGCCTTTTCCTACGAGCAGTACTTC; CDR3aa: CASSQDPGLAAFSYEQYF
v_gene: TRBV28; d_gene: NA; j_gene: TRBJ1-2; abundance: NA; CDR3nt: TGTGCCAGCAGTTTGGTGGACAGTCTCTATGGCTACACCTTC; CDR3aa: CASSLVDSLYGYTF
v_gene: TRBV7-2; d_gene: NA; j_gene: TRBJ2-5; abundance: few; CDR3nt: TGTGCCAGCAGCTTAAGCATAGTCCGGCAGGGAGAGACCCAGTACTTC; CDR3aa: CASSLSIVRQGETQYF
v_gene: TRBV9; d_gene: NA; j_gene: TRBJ2-7; abundance: NA; CDR3nt: TGTGCCAGCAGCACCCCTCCCGACCAATCCTACGAGCAGTACTTC; CDR3aa: CASSTPPDQSYEQYF
v_gene: TRBV21-1; d_gene: NA; j_gene: TRBJ2-7; abundance: NA; CDR3nt: TGTGCCAGCAGCAAACTTCAGGTACAAAACGAGCAGTACTTC; CDR3aa: CASSKLQVQNEQYF
v_gene: TRBV7-8; d_gene: TRBD1; j_gene: TRBJ2-7; abundance: NA; CDR3nt: TGTGCCAGCAGCTTAGCGCGTCCGGGACAGCTTGGCTACGAGCAGTACTTC; CDR3aa: CASSLARPGQLGYEQYF
v_gene: TRBV3-1; d_gene: NA; j_gene: TRBJ2-2; abundance: NA; CDR3nt: TGTGCCAGCAGCCAAGGGGGACACCTCGCCGGGGAGCTGTTTTTT; CDR3aa: CASSQGGHLAGELFF
v_gene: TRBV14; d_gene: TRBD1; j_gene: TRBJ2-7; abundance: NA; CDR3nt: TGTGCCAGCACCGCCGGGACAGGCTCCTACGAGCAGTACTTC; CDR3aa: CASTAGTGSYEQYF
v_gene: TRBV27; d_gene: TRBD1; j_gene: TRBJ1-6; abundance: few; CDR3nt: TGTGCCAGCAATACCCTCGGGACAGGGGATAATAATTCACCCCTCCACTTT; CDR3aa: CASNTLGTGDNNSPLHF
v_gene: TRBV6-1; d_gene: NA; j_gene: TRBJ2-3; abundance: NA; CDR3nt: TGTGCCAGCAGTGAAGGGACTTCCTCAGATACGCAGTATTTT; CDR3aa: CASSEGTSSDTQYF
v_gene: TRBV11-2; d_gene: NA; j_gene: TRBJ2-4; abundance: many; CDR3nt: TGTGCCAGCAGCTTAGAGTTGGGCAGGGGTGTAAGGAACATTCAGTACTTC; CDR3aa: CASSLELGRGVRNIQYF
v_gene: TRBV10-3; d_gene: NA; j_gene: TRBJ2-1; abundance: few; CDR3nt: TGTGCCATCAGTGAAGGGCAGGCTAATGAGCAGTTCTTC; CDR3aa: CAISEGQANEQFF
v_gene: TRBV14; d_gene: NA; j_gene: TRBJ2-3; abundance: NA; CDR3nt: TGTGCCAGCAGCCAATCGAATACGCAGTATTTT; CDR3aa: CASSQSNTQYF
v_gene: TRBV20-1; d_gene: NA; j_gene: TRBJ2-4; abundance: NA; CDR3nt: TGCAGTGCCACGGTCTTGGATGTAGCCAAAAACATTCAGTACTTC; CDR3aa: CSATVLDVAKNIQYF
v_gene: TRBV5-1; d_gene: TRBD2; j_gene: TRBJ2-1; abundance: NA; CDR3nt: TGCGCCAGCAGCTTGGGTTCCAGCGGGAGTAAGGGTGAGCAGTTCTTC; CDR3aa: CASSLGSSGSKGEQFF
v_gene: TRBV28; d_gene: TRBD2; j_gene: TRBJ2-1; abundance: few; CDR3nt: TGTGCCAGCAGCTCTTCCTGGCGGGAGTCTGGCAATGAGCAGTTCTTC; CDR3aa: CASSSSWRESGNEQFF
v_gene: TRBV10-3; d_gene: NA; j_gene: TRBJ2-1; abundance: NA; CDR3nt: TGTGCCATCAGGGAGATGGATGAGCAGTTCTTC; CDR3aa: CAIREMDEQFF
v_gene: TRBV28; d_gene: NA; j_gene: TRBJ2-2; abundance: NA; CDR3nt: TGTGCCAGCAAAGACAGCAACACCGGGGAGCTGTTTTTT; CDR3aa: CASKDSNTGELFF
v_gene: TRBV5-5; d_gene: TRBD1; j_gene: TRBJ1-2; abundance: NA; CDR3nt: TGTGCCAGCAGCCTTCGACAGGGAGCTAACTATGGCTACACCTTC; CDR3aa: CASSLRQGANYGYTF
v_gene: TRBV29-1; d_gene: NA; j_gene: TRBJ2-2; abundance: many; CDR3nt: TGCAGCGCTTCGACTGGTAACACCGGGGAGCTGTTTTTT; CDR3aa: CSASTGNTGELFF
v_gene: TRBV20-1; d_gene: NA; j_gene: TRBJ1-5; abundance: few; CDR3nt: TGCAGTGCTCCCCGGGCAGATACCAATCAGCCCCAGCATTTT; CDR3aa: CSAPRADTNQPQHF
v_gene: TRBV2; d_gene: TRBD2; j_gene: TRBJ2-7; abundance: few; CDR3nt: TGTGCCAGCAAGAGACTAGCGGGGGGCTCCTACGAGCAGTACTTC; CDR3aa: CASKRLAGGSYEQYF
v_gene: TRBV9; d_gene: TRBD2; j_gene: TRBJ2-3; abundance: few; CDR3nt: TGTGCCAGCAGCGCAGCGGGGGGTATTGCGGCTTTACAGTATTTT; CDR3aa: CASSAAGGIAALQYF
v_gene: TRBV2; d_gene: TRBD2; j_gene: TRBJ2-7; abundance: NA; CDR3nt: TGTGCCAGCAGTGAAGCGCTAGCGGAGCGGAAGCAGTACTTC; CDR3aa: CASSEALAERKQYF
v_gene: TRBV7-2; d_gene: NA; j_gene: TRBJ2-5; abundance: few; CDR3nt: TGTGCCAGCAGCTCCGCCCAGGGGCAAAGAGAGACCCAGTACTTC; CDR3aa: CASSSAQGQRETQYF
v_gene: TRBV11-1; d_gene: NA; j_gene: TRBJ2-2; abundance: few; CDR3nt: TGTGCCAGCAGCCTACCGGAGGAGGACGACCGAGGCACCGGGGAGCTGTTTTTT; CDR3aa: CASSLPEEDDRGTGELFF
v_gene: TRBV29-1; d_gene: TRBD2; j_gene: TRBJ2-1; abundance: many; CDR3nt: TGCAGCGTTGAAGCCCTAGCGGGAGCCGACAATGAGCAGTTCTTC; CDR3aa: CSVEALAGADNEQFF
v_gene: TRBV15; d_gene: NA; j_gene: TRBJ2-5; abundance: few; CDR3nt: TGTGCCACCACCGGAGGCTTGAGGGGAGAGACCCAGTACTTC; CDR3aa: CATTGGLRGETQYF
v_gene: TRBV7-2; d_gene: NA; j_gene: TRBJ2-2; abundance: few; CDR3nt: TGTGCCAGCAGCTTAGCCTTGGTCTCAACCGGGGAGCTGTTTTTT; CDR3aa: CASSLALVSTGELFF
v_gene: TRBV20-1; d_gene: NA; j_gene: TRBJ1-4; abundance: NA; CDR3nt: TGCAGTGCTAGAGATCGGCCTCTCGAAAAACTGTTTTTT; CDR3aa: CSARDRPLEKLFF
v_gene: TRBV11-2; d_gene: TRBD2; j_gene: TRBJ2-5; abundance: few; CDR3nt: TGTGCCAGCAGCTTAGATAAGGCAACTAGCGGCCAAGAGACCCAGTACTTC; CDR3aa: CASSLDKATSGQETQYF
v_gene: TRBV10-3; d_gene: NA; j_gene: TRBJ2-7; abundance: NA; CDR3nt: TGTGCCATCAGTGCGGGCGGGGGCCCCTCCTACGAGCAGTACTTC; CDR3aa: CAISAGGGPSYEQYF
v_gene: TRBV3-1; d_gene: TRBD1; j_gene: TRBJ2-1; abundance: NA; CDR3nt: TGTGCCAGCAGCCAAGTGAGGGGTGACAGGGTCAATGAGCAGTTCTTC; CDR3aa: CASSQVRGDRVNEQFF
v_gene: TRBV5-1; d_gene: NA; j_gene: TRBJ2-1; abundance: few; CDR3nt: TGCGCCAGCAGCAAAGACGGAAATGAGCAGTTCTTC; CDR3aa: CASSKDGNEQFF
v_gene: TRBV28; d_gene: NA; j_gene: TRBJ2-7; abundance: NA; CDR3nt: TGTGCCAGCAGTTTAAGAGGCAGGGCCTACGAGCAGTACTTC; CDR3aa: CASSLRGRAYEQYF
v_gene: TRBV12-3/TRBV12-4; d_gene: NA; j_gene: TRBJ1-2; abundance: few; CDR3nt: TGTGCCAGCAGGCCCGTCGGGGAGGGGGGGTATGGCTACACCTTC; CDR3aa: CASRPVGEGGYGYTF
v_gene: TRBV6-5; d_gene: TRBD2; j_gene: TRBJ2-5; abundance: few; CDR3nt: TGTGCCAGCAGTTCGCCCTTGACTAGCGGGAAAGAGACCCAGTACTTC; CDR3aa: CASSSPLTSGKETQYF
v_gene: TRBV20-1; d_gene: TRBD2; j_gene: TRBJ2-5; abundance: few; CDR3nt: TGCAGTGCCAACGAGGCTAGCGGGAGTGAGACCCAGTACTTC; CDR3aa: CSANEASGSETQYF
v_gene: TRBV7-2; d_gene: TRBD1; j_gene: TRBJ2-5; abundance: NA; CDR3nt: TGTGCCAGCAGCTTACCTACAGGGGGTCAAGAGACCCAGTACTTC; CDR3aa: CASSLPTGGQETQYF
v_gene: TRBV20-1; d_gene: NA; j_gene: TRBJ1-3; abundance: NA; CDR3nt: TGCAGTGCTAGCCGGGACTCCTTAGGCTCTGGAAACACCATATATTTT; CDR3aa: CSASRDSLGSGNTIYF
v_gene: TRBV20-1; d_gene: TRBD1; j_gene: TRBJ2-1; abundance: few; CDR3nt: TGCAGTGCTATGCTGGACAGGGTAAATGAGCAGTTCTTC; CDR3aa: CSAMLDRVNEQFF
v_gene: TRBV18; d_gene: NA; j_gene: TRBJ1-2; abundance: few; CDR3nt: TGTGCCAGCTCACCTACAGACAGTTATGGCTACACCTTC; CDR3aa: CASSPTDSYGYTF